Below, 17 T cell receptor beta chains from the same sample are listed, as sequenced in a study of T cell responses to AZD1222 COVID-19 vaccine. Clones were read by immunoSEQ multiplex PCR, and TCRdb kept only the in-frame ones, dropping some. The repertoire includes around 220,000 clones, less than 95% of them detected once, and approximately 1.5% sits in the top ten. Sequencing used peripheral blood, obtained 28 days after the second dose of the MenACWY control vaccine. The receptors were gathered from an adult who received the MenACWY meningococcal vaccine as a control.

V gene TRBV28 combines with J gene TRBJ2-7; 7 positions agree with TRBD2. V was pared by 3 bases and J by 2 bases, with 7 bases of the junction left unmatched. The CDR3 is made up of 15 amino acids. Looked up from germline, CDR1 is MDHEN and CDR2 is SYDVKM. The DNA for the CDR3 is TGTGCCAGCAGTTTGGGCGGGGAGGGAACCTACGAGCAGTACTTC. Encoded protein: CASSLGGEGTYEQYF.

This sequence joins TRBV9 and TRBJ1-5, with D tentatively TRBD1 (6 bases). Germline lookup yields CDR1 SGDLS and CDR2 YYNGEE. The length of the CDR3 is 15 residues. V was shortened by 3 bases and J by 5 bases, with 15 bases between the two germline ends. This chain's CDR3 is CASSETGDPYQPQHF. The CDR3 DNA reads as TGTGCCAGCAGCGAGACAGGAGATCCCTATCAGCCCCAGCATTTT. The variable domain in full, completed from reference TRBV9 and TRBJ1-5, reads DSGVTQTPKHLITATGQRVTLRCSPRSGDLSVYWYQQSLDQGLQFLIQYYNGEERAKGNILERFSAQQFPDLHSELNLSSLELGDSALYFCASSETGDPYQPQHFGDGTRLSIL.

This rearrangement joins TRBV19 to TRBJ1-2; the D is unclear. The CDR3 loop spans 15 amino acids. Trimming pared 3 bases from V and 5 bases from J, leaving 16 bases between. CDR1 is LNHDA, CDR2 SQIVND, per germline (reference sequence). Here the CDR3 reads CASSISSGGEYGYTF. Here the CDR3 DNA reads TGTGCCAGTAGTATCTCCTCCGGAGGAGAGTATGGCTACACCTTC.

The V call is TRBV7-9, the J call TRBJ2-5; D call uncertain. V lost 6 bases, J lost 5 bases, and 19 bases lay in between. Germline CDR1 reads SEHNR; CDR2 reads FQNEAQ (reference sequence). This CDR3 is built from 15 residues. The CDR3, as DNA: TGTGCCAGCAGTCCTCGTTTGCCGCAGCAGGAGACCCAGTACTTC. Encoded protein: CASSPRLPQQETQYF.

This chain uses TRBV7-9 with TRBJ1-1; no firm D call. CDR3 size: 14 residues. V was trimmed by 1 base and J by 11 bases, leaving 17 bases between them. CDR1 is SEHNR, CDR2 FQNEAQ, per germline (reference sequence). The CDR3 sequence is CASSLELDQRYAFF. CDR3 sequence (DNA): TGTGCCAGCAGCTTAGAATTAGACCAGCGATATGCTTTCTTT.

This chain connects TRBV7-8 to TRBJ2-7; D is tentatively TRBD1 or TRBD2 (5 bases each). V was clipped by 4 bases and J by 2 bases, with 6 bases between them. This CDR3 has 12 amino acids. The V gene's germline CDR1 is SGHVS and CDR2 FQNEAQ. The CDR3 nucleotides read TGTGCCAGCAGCTCGGGACCCTACGAGCAGTACTTC. Translation: CASSSGPYEQYF.

V usage is TRBV13 and J usage is TRBJ1-2, with 11 nucleotides matching TRBD1. V was clipped by 8 bases and J by 5 bases; unmatched bases: 13. The CDR3 is made up of 16 amino acids. Germline CDR1 PRHDT, CDR2 FYEKMQ (reference sequence). The CDR3 spells CASSYPSGQGGYGYTF. CDR3 DNA sequence: TGTGCCAGCTCCTACCCCTCGGGACAGGGGGGTTATGGCTACACCTTC.

The chain is built from TRBV5-1 and TRBJ2-7, with 11 bases aligning to TRBD1. CDR1 and CDR2 (germline): SGHRS, YFSETQ. J gave up 3 bases and V 4 bases, and 6 bases lay outside the gene matches. The length of the CDR3 is 15 residues. The CDR3 DNA follows: TGCGCCAGCAGCGCCCCCGGGACAGGGGGCTACGAGCAGTACTTC. It codes for CASSAPGTGGYEQYF.

The chain combines TRBV3-1 (or the pseudogene TRBV3-2) with TRBJ1-1; D gene unclear. CDR1 is LGHDT, CDR2 YNNKEL, per germline (reference sequence). The CDR3 extends over 12 amino acids. V was pared by 0 bases and J by 3 bases, with 2 bases between. The CDR3 loop reads CASSQDYTEAFF. In DNA, the CDR3 is TGTGCCAGCAGCCAAGATTACACTGAAGCTTTCTTT.

DNA of the CDR3: TGTGCCACCTCCGGGGACAGGGGGTCCTACGAGCAGTACTTC. As protein: CATSGDRGSYEQYF. The V call is TRBV6-5, the J call TRBJ2-7; 11 positions match TRBD1. Germline V gives CDR1 MNHEY, CDR2 SVGAGI. Unmatched junction bases numbered 6, after V lost 10 bases and J lost 1 base. CDR3 length equals 14 residues.

The chain has TRBV10-3 and TRBJ2-4; no reliable D call. Trimming pared 4 bases from V and 3 bases from J, leaving 7 bases between. This CDR3 comprises 13 residues. Germline-derived CDR1 and CDR2 are ENHRY and SYGVKD. The chain's CDR3 is CAISAVSKNIQYF. The CDR3 DNA reads TGTGCCATCAGTGCGGTGAGCAAAAACATTCAGTACTTC.

The chain carries TRBV19 and TRBJ2-3; a weak D match, TRBD1 (5 bases). Trimming removed 3 bases at V and 3 bases at J, with 10 bases between. The CDR3 totals 14 residues. Germline-derived CDR1 and CDR2 are LNHDA and SQIVND (reference sequence). Written as DNA, the CDR3 is TGTGCCAGTAGTATCGGGCAGGGAACAGATACGCAGTATTTT. This translates into CASSIGQGTDTQYF.

This clone was counted a single time. V usage is TRBV5-1 and J usage is TRBJ1-3, with D possibly TRBD1 on 5 matching bases. CDR3 size: 12 residues. V lost 5 bases and J lost 6, with 9 bases in between. Germline lookup yields CDR1 SGHRS and CDR2 YFSETQ. CDR3 region: CASSPDKNTIYF. CDR3 nucleotides: TGCGCCAGCAGTCCGGACAAAAACACCATATATTTT.

The chain is built from TRBV5-1 and TRBJ2-7; D remains unclear. This CDR3 spans 15 amino acids. V was shortened by 1 base and J by 3 bases, with 14 bases between the two germline ends. Germline V lookup: CDR1 SGHRS, CDR2 YFSETQ. This chain's CDR3 is CASSLTGRRDYEQYF. DNA of the CDR3: TGCGCCAGCAGCTTGACCGGCCGTCGAGACTACGAGCAGTACTTC. The entire variable domain, with the rest obtained from reference TRBV5-1 and TRBJ2-7, is as follows: KAGVTQTPRYLIKTRGQQVTLSCSPISGHRSVSWYQQTPGQGLQFLFEYFSETQRNKGNFPGRFSGRQFSNSRSEMNVSTLELGDSALYLCASSLTGRRDYEQYFGPGTRLTVT.

This clone has just one count. This chain links TRBV28 with TRBJ2-5, with D unresolved. This CDR3 has 14 residues. Trimming shortened V by 5 bases and J by 5 bases, and 15 bases separated the two germline ends. Germline V gene sequence: CDR1 MDHEN, CDR2 SYDVKM. CDR3 sequence: CASSPRPPWETQYF. CDR3 nucleotides: TGTGCCAGCAGTCCCCGCCCCCCCTGGGAGACCCAGTACTTC.

Points on this clone: This sample includes further DNA sequences coding for the same CDR3. This chain links TRBV27 with TRBJ1-5; D remains unclear. The germline V and J ends were trimmed by 4 bases and 0 bases, with 4 bases remaining between them. CDR1 MNHEY and CDR2 SMNVEV come from the germline V gene (reference sequence). The CDR3 consists of 13 residues. The CDR3 sequence: CASSSYSNQPQHF. The CDR3 DNA reads as TGTGCCAGCAGTTCATATAGCAATCAGCCCCAGCATTTT.

This rearrangement joins TRBV28 to TRBJ2-1; D is unresolved. The V end lost 5 bases, the J end lost 3 bases, and 8 bases lay between the germline ends. Germline V gives CDR1 MDHEN, CDR2 SYDVKM. The CDR3 has 13 amino acids. DNA for the CDR3: TGTGCCAGCAGTCCCCAACACTACAATGAGCAGTTCTTC. Protein sequence: CASSPQHYNEQFF.